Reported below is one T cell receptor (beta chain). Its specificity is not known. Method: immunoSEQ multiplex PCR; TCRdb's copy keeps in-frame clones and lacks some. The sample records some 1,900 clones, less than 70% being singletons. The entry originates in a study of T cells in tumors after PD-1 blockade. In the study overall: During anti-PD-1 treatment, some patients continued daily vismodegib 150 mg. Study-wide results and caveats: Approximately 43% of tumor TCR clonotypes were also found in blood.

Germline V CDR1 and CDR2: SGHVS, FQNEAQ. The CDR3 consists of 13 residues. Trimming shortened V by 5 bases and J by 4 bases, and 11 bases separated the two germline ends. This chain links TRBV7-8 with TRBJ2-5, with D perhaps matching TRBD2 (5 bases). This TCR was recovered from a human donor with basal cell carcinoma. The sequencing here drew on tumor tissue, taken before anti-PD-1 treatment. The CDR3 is CASSRGRLETQYF. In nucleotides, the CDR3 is TGTGCCAGCAGCCGAGGGAGATTAGAGACCCAGTACTTC.